This T cell receptor (beta chain) was identified in a study of CDR3 diversity in severe acne. Points on this clonotype: At one boundary the junction diverges from the germline segment, which might be a read error.

Germline V gene lookup returns CDR1 SQVTM and CDR2 ANQGSEA. This CDR3 comprises 13 residues. Using its own MiXCR run on the PCR reads, TCRdb lists one record per CDR3 protein. The data hold approximately 90,000 distinct CDR3 sequences, with about 50% observed a single time. The specimen was blood. This clonotype was obtained from a male donor in good health, serving as a control. This rearrangement joins TRBV29-1 to TRBJ1-5; 7 nucleotides line up with TRBD1. CDR3 DNA sequence: TGCAGCGTCGGGGGGGGACAGAATCGGCCCCAGCATTTT. It is translated as CSVGGGQNRPQHF.